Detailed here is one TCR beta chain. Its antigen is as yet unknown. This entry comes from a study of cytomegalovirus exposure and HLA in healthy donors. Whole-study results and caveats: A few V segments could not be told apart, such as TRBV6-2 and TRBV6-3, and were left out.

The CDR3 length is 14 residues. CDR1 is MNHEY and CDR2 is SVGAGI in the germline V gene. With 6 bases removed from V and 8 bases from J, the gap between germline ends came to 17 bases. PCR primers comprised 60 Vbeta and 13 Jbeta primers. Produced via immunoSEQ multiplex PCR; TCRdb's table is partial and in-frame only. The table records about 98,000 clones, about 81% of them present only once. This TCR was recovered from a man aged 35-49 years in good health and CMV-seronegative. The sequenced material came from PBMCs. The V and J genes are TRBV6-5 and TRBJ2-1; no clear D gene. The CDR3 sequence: CASSLTSSSDEQFF. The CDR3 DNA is TGTGCCAGCAGCCTGACATCCTCCTCGGATGAGCAGTTCTTC.